The 4 T cell receptor beta chains below were found in one sample sequenced in a study of blood T cells in healthy people across ages. Primers used in a second PCR of about 6 to 12 cycles were a sample-barcoded 5' primer and a J-beta primer mix. TCRdb reanalysed the 5' RACE reads using MiXCR and keeps one entry per CDR3 protein. Of some 1.5 million distinct CDR3 sequences in the sample, approximately 43% were seen once. The material sequenced was blood. The receptors were gathered from a woman between 18 and 30 years old in good health.

The V call is TRBV9, the J call TRBJ2-1, with 9 nucleotides matching TRBD2. The CDR3 is 15 amino acids. Germline CDR1 and CDR2: SGDLS and YYNGEE. V dropped 0 bases and J dropped 5; count of bases not matched to a gene: 3. CDR3 coding DNA: TGTGCCAGCAGCGTAGGCGGGGGGGAAAACAATGAGCAGTTCTTC. Its translation is CASSVGGGENNEQFF. Complete variable domain (other parts from reference TRBV9 and TRBJ2-1): DSGVTQTPKHLITATGQRVTLRCSPRSGDLSVYWYQQSLDQGLQFLIQYYNGEERAKGNILERFSAQQFPDLHSELNLSSLELGDSALYFCASSVGGGENNEQFFGPGTRLTVL.

CDR3 in DNA: TGTGCCACCACCGGGACGCCCTCCTACAATGAGCAGTACTTC. Its protein product is CATTGTPSYNEQYF. V and J are TRBV6-1 and TRBJ2-4; D possibly uses TRBD1 or TRBD2 (5 bases each). The length of the CDR3 is 14 residues. Germline V gene sequence: CDR1 MNHNS, CDR2 SASEGT. V was trimmed by 10 bases and J by 13 bases, leaving 26 bases between them.

The CDR3, as DNA: TGCGCCAGCAGTCAACTGACCCTTCTGAACACTGAAGCTTTCTTT. It translates to CASSQLTLLNTEAFF. The chain is built from TRBV23-1 and TRBJ1-1, with unresolved D. TRBV23-1 is an open reading frame whose function is uncertain. Trimming took 2 bases from V and 0 from J, leaving 10 bases between them. The CDR3 spans 15 residues.

V and J are TRBV6-2 or TRBV6-3 and TRBJ2-4; D not resolved. TRBJ2-7 explains the end of the DNA better; the J call may be wrong. The CDR3 contains 13 residues. Germline V lookup: CDR1 MNHEY, CDR2 SVGEGT. In DNA form, the CDR3 reads TGTGCCAGCAGCTCTCCTATCTTCCCCGAGCAGTACTTC. Protein: CASSSPIFPEQYF.